Each of the 28 T cell receptor beta chains below was sequenced from the same sample in a study. TCRdb re-analysed the 5' RACE reads in MiXCR, keeping a single row per CDR3 protein. Among about 5,700 distinct CDR3 sequences listed, 30% to 40% were seen once. Input material: naive CD4+ T cells sorted from a lymph node. The subset is: naive CD4+ T cells, CD4+CD45RA+CD25-. The receptors originated from a female donor with breast cancer.

This clonotype ranks as medium-sized (0.01 to 0.1%). The rearrangement uses TRBV3-1 and TRBJ2-1; no firm D call. CDR3 length: 13 amino acids. Germline CDR1 is LGHDT and CDR2 is YNNKEL (reference sequence). V gave up 0 bases and J gave up 13 bases, with 13 bases separating them. The CDR3 is CASSQERGSIQFF. In DNA form, the CDR3 reads TGTGCCAGCAGCCAAGAGCGAGGCAGCATCCAGTTCTTC.

This clonotype was seen a handful of times. Being one base from a much bigger clone, this may be a read error. Since no conserved phenylalanine or tryptophan closes the CDR3, a read error is the likely cause. The chain combines TRBV7-6 with TRBJ1-1; TRBD1 agrees at 7 bases. The CDR3 has 15 residues. Germline V gene data show CDR1 as SGHVS and CDR2 as FNYEAQ. V gave up 5 bases and J gave up 10 bases; unmatched junction bases: 16. Written as DNA, the CDR3 is TGTGCCAGCAGCCCGACCGGGACAGCATTAACAGGAGCTTTCCTT. It yields the protein CASSPTGTALTGAFL.

Notes on this clonotype: It may be a read error: a sequence one base away is much more abundant. The chain has TRBV18 and TRBJ2-6; D unresolved. The V end was cut by 8 bases, the J end by 2 bases, with 10 bases between. The CDR3 is 14 residues long. In germline, CDR1 is KGHSH, CDR2 LQKENI. The CDR3 loop reads CASATSAGANVLTF. CDR3 bases: TGTGCCAGCGCCACCTCCGCTGGGGCCAACGTCCTGACTTTC.

V and J are TRBV5-1 and TRBJ2-1, with D unclear. V lost 2 bases and J 3 bases, leaving 6 bases between the germline ends. The CDR3 totals 13 residues. Per germline, CDR1 SGHRS and CDR2 YFSETQ. The CDR3 nucleotides are TGCGCCAGCAGCTTCGACAACTACAATGAGCAGTTCTTC. Its protein is CASSFDNYNEQFF.

Regarding this clonotype: At one end the junction does not follow the germline gene, possibly because of a read error. The chain is built from TRBV12-3 or TRBV12-4 and TRBJ2-5; 8 positions agree with TRBD2. CDR3 length: 13 amino acids. The DNA of the CDR3 is TGTGCCAGCAGGTTAGCGGGACAAGCGACCCAGTACTTC. Protein sequence: CASRLAGQATQYF.

The sample holds a few counts of this clonotype. The chain is built from TRBV7-8 and TRBJ2-7; the D is unclear. The germline CDR1 and CDR2 sequences are SGHVS and FQNEAQ. The length of the CDR3 is 13 residues. V dropped 1 base and J dropped 6 bases, with 10 bases sitting between them. This CDR3 reads CASSLGPNFEQYV. The CDR3 DNA is TGTGCCAGCAGCTTAGGCCCAAACTTCGAGCAGTACGTC.

This clonotype appeared a few times. The rearrangement joins TRBV4-1 to TRBJ2-7; D might be TRBD2 (6 bases). Deletions cut 1 base from V and 0 bases from J, with 10 bases between. CDR1 is MGHRA and CDR2 is YSYEKL in the germline V gene. The CDR3 is 15 amino acids. The CDR3 DNA is TGCGCCAGCAGCCAAGGGCTAGCGAACTCCTACGAGCAGTACTTC. Protein product: CASSQGLANSYEQYF.

The V and J genes are TRBV9 and TRBJ2-7; no definite D call. Trimming stripped 4 bases from V and 1 base from J, with 12 bases between. This CDR3 has 14 amino acids. CDR1 and CDR2 from the germline V gene are SGDLS and YYNGEE. CDR3 loop: CASSQKVLSYEQYF. CDR3 DNA: TGTGCCAGCAGCCAGAAGGTCCTATCCTACGAGCAGTACTTC. The variable domain in full, with the rest retrieved from reference TRBV9 and TRBJ2-7, is DSGVTQTPKHLITATGQRVTLRCSPRSGDLSVYWYQQSLDQGLQFLIQYYNGEERAKGNILERFSAQQFPDLHSELNLSSLELGDSALYFCASSQKVLSYEQYFGPGTRLTVT.

The chain uses TRBV19 and TRBJ1-3; D perhaps matches TRBD1 (5 bases). Germline loops: CDR1 LNHDA, CDR2 SQIVND (reference sequence). V dropped 3 bases and J dropped 4 bases, with 10 bases sitting between them. The CDR3 has 14 amino acids. CDR3 amino acids: CASSIQGLGNTIYF. As DNA, the CDR3 is TGTGCCAGTAGTATCCAGGGTCTCGGAAACACCATATATTTT.

About this clonotype itself: A much larger clonotype is one base distant, so this may be a read error. The rearrangement joins TRBV20-1 to TRBJ1-1; D might be TRBD1 (6 bases). CDR1 is DFQATT, CDR2 SNEGSKA, per germline (reference sequence). This CDR3 has 14 amino acids. Deletions cut 6 bases from V and 1 base from J, with 15 bases between. Written as DNA, the CDR3 is TGCAGTGCGAACCCTCCGGGACAGAACACTGAAGCTTTCTTT. As protein: CSANPPGQNTEAFF.

As regards this clonotype: Sequence at one end of the junction differs from germline and may be a read error. The CDR3 loop is CVSKPPATDTQYF. CDR3 in DNA: TGTGTCAGCAAACCACCGGCGACAGATACGCAGTATTTT. The gene calls are TRBV7-2 and TRBJ2-3, with no clear D. The germline gives CDR1 SGHTA, CDR2 FQGNSA. CDR3 length: 13 amino acids.

V is TRBV12-3 or TRBV12-4 and J is TRBJ2-2; 16 bases map to TRBD2. The CDR3 length is 18 residues. Trimming at V came to 6 bases and at J to 6 bases, leaving 10 bases not matched to a gene. CDR3 region: CASRRTGTSGGAAGELFF. In DNA form, the CDR3 reads TGTGCCAGCAGGCGAACCGGGACTAGCGGGGGGGCGGCCGGGGAGCTGTTTTTT.

Written as DNA, the CDR3 is TGTGCCATCAGTGAAGGAAATAGCAATCAGCCCCAGCATTTT. It yields the protein CAISEGNSNQPQHF. The rearrangement links TRBV10-3 to TRBJ1-5; D uncertain. CDR3 length equals 14 residues. CDR1 is ENHRY, CDR2 SYGVKD, per germline. Deletions cut 3 bases from V and 0 bases from J, with 6 bases between.

The chain links TRBV20-1 to TRBJ2-2, with a possible D match to TRBD1 (6 bases). Deletions cut 0 bases from V and 3 bases from J, with 11 bases between. The CDR3 runs to 15 residues. Germline assignment: CDR1 DFQATT and CDR2 SNEGSKA (reference sequence). The CDR3 is CSARDTAGDTGELFF. As DNA, the CDR3 is TGCAGTGCTAGAGATACAGCAGGGGACACCGGGGAGCTGTTTTTT.

About this clonotype itself: Because the CDR3 is missing its conserved closing phenylalanine or tryptophan, this is likely a read error. The chain links TRBV10-2 to TRBJ2-7, with D perhaps matching TRBD2 (6 bases). Trimming pared 7 bases from V and 5 bases from J, leaving 18 bases between. CDR1 and CDR2 (germline): WSHSY, SAAADI. The CDR3 runs to 14 residues. The DNA of the CDR3 is TGCGCCAGCACCGGCTACAGTTCGGGGGACGAGCAGTACCTC. It translates to CASTGYSSGDEQYL.

This clonotype counts as medium-sized (0.01 to 0.1%). This sequence joins TRBV6-1 and TRBJ2-7, with 9 positions matching TRBD1. The germline CDR1 and CDR2 sequences are MNHNS and SASEGT. This CDR3 is 14 amino acids long. V was pared by 4 bases and J by 4 bases, with 5 bases of the junction left unmatched. CDR3 residues: CASSVGTGWYEQYV. CDR3 coding DNA: TGTGCCAGCAGTGTGGGGACAGGGTGGTACGAGCAGTACGTC.

In its sample, this clonotype is medium-sized. The V and J genes are TRBV20-1 and TRBJ2-2, with 7 positions matching TRBD2. The CDR3 has 15 residues. V shed 6 bases, J shed 2 bases, and the junction held 9 bases outside the gene matches. Germline values: CDR1 DFQATT, CDR2 SNEGSKA (reference sequence). The CDR3 sequence: CSAHLSGVNTGELFF. The CDR3 DNA sequence: TGCAGTGCACATCTCAGCGGGGTCAACACCGGGGAGCTGTTTTTT.

In regard to this clonotype: The junction departs from germline at one end; a sequencing error may be responsible. The chain joins TRBV4-1 to TRBJ2-3; the D call may be TRBD1 or TRBD2 (5 bases each). Germline CDR1 is MGHRA and CDR2 is YSYEKL. CDR3 length: 15 amino acids. The CDR3 here is CASRGPPIISETQYF. Here the CDR3 DNA reads TGCGCCAGTAGGGGACCTCCTATCATATCAGAAACGCAGTATTTT.

This clonotype is categorized as medium-sized. This chain uses TRBV7-6 with TRBJ1-6, with 7 bases fitting TRBD1. The germline V gene encodes CDR1 SGHVS and CDR2 FNYEAQ. The junction had 8 bases not matched to a gene; V was cut back by 5 bases and J by 13 bases. CDR3 length equals 13 residues. CDR3 region: CASSPGTAIPLHF. The CDR3 nucleotides are TGTGCCAGCAGCCCTGGGACAGCTATCCCCCTCCACTTT. The full variable domain, its missing parts supplied by reference TRBV7-6 and TRBJ1-6, is GAGVSQSPRYKVTKRGQDVALRCDPISGHVSLYWYRQALGQGPEFLTYFNYEAQQDKSGLPNDRFSAERPEGSISTLTIQRTEQRDSAMYRCASSPGTAIPLHFGNGTRLTVT.

With respect to this clonotype: This could be a read error, since a much larger clone is one nucleotide away. The chain uses TRBV7-6 and TRBJ2-1, with 7 bases identical to TRBD2. In germline, CDR1 is SGHVS, CDR2 FNYEAQ. This CDR3 contains 14 residues. The CDR3 nucleotides read TGTGCCAGCAGCTTTGGGACTATGGGCAATGAGCAGTCCTTC. As protein: CASSFGTMGNEQSF. Based on the CDR3 plus reference TRBV7-6 and TRBJ2-1, the full variable domain is GAGVSQSPRYKVTKRGQDVALRCDPISGHVSLYWYRQALGQGPEFLTYFNYEAQQDKSGLPNDRFSAERPEGSISTLTIQRTEQRDSAMYRCASSFGTMGNEQSFGPGTRLTVL.

This clonotype has only a few counts. The rearrangement uses TRBV20-1 and TRBJ2-3, with no clear D. There are 13 residues in the CDR3. Trimming removed 3 bases at V and 2 bases at J, with 9 bases between. Germline V lookup: CDR1 DFQATT, CDR2 SNEGSKA (reference sequence). This CDR3 reads CSASPGNTDTQYF. CDR3 in DNA: TGCAGTGCTAGCCCCGGAAACACAGATACGCAGTATTTT.

This clonotype is medium-sized by share. As DNA, the CDR3 is TGTGCCAGCAGCGTCGGGACAGGGGGCCCTAATGGCTACACCTTC. This gives the protein CASSVGTGGPNGYTF. V is TRBV9 and J is TRBJ1-2, with TRBD1 identical over 12 bases. Germline trimming cut 2 bases from V and 6 bases from J; bases unmatched to any gene: 5. Germline lookup yields CDR1 SGDLS and CDR2 YYNGEE. The CDR3 is 15 residues long.

The CDR3, as DNA: TGTGCCAGCTCACCAGTCCCAGGCGGCGAGACCCAGTACTTC. Amino acid sequence: CASSPVPGGETQYF. J is TRBJ2-5 and V is TRBV18; D remains ambiguous. The CDR3 runs to 14 residues. Per the germline V gene, CDR1 is KGHSH and CDR2 is LQKENI. Trimming cost V 2 bases and J 5 bases, with 12 bases left between them. Variable domain in full (rest from reference TRBV18 and TRBJ2-5): NAGVMQNPRHLVRRRGQEARLRCSPMKGHSHVYWYRQLPEEGLKFMVYLQKENIIDESGMPKERFSAEFPKEGPSILRIQQVVRGDSAAYFCASSPVPGGETQYFGPGTRLLVL.

This clonotype turned up a few times. The chain couples TRBV7-9 to TRBJ2-2; TRBD2 agrees at 10 bases. J was trimmed by 6 bases and V by 3 bases; bases with no gene match: 1. Germline V gene sequence: CDR1 SEHNR, CDR2 FQNEAQ (reference sequence). CDR3 length equals 14 residues. Here the CDR3 reads CASSLLAGAGELFF. DNA of the CDR3: TGTGCCAGCAGCTTGCTAGCGGGAGCCGGGGAGCTGTTTTTT.

This clonotype was counted a few times. The gene calls are TRBV29-1 and TRBJ2-1, with D uncertain. Trimming stripped 5 bases from V and 2 bases from J, with 16 bases between. This CDR3 is built from 15 residues. Germline assignment: CDR1 SQVTM and CDR2 ANQGSEA. In DNA, the CDR3 is TGCAGCGTTACCCTAAGCGCGCTTACCTACAATGAGCAGTTCTTC. This encodes CSVTLSALTYNEQFF.

The chain couples TRBV20-1 to TRBJ1-5; 7 bases line up with TRBD1. Germline CDR1 DFQATT, CDR2 SNEGSKA (reference sequence). The CDR3 runs to 12 residues. V shed 5 bases and J 9 bases; nucleotides not matched to a gene: 7. The CDR3 coding sequence is TGCAGTGCTCCCGGCAGGGGGAGGCCCCAGCATTTT. It yields the protein CSAPGRGRPQHF.

Comments on this clonotype: This may arise from a read error, as a much more abundant clone is one base away. The chain combines TRBV7-9 with TRBJ2-6, with D uncertain. Trimming stripped 10 bases from V and 6 bases from J, with 10 bases between. CDR3 length: 12 residues. The germline CDR1 and CDR2 sequences are SEHNR and FQNEAQ (reference sequence). The CDR3 here is CANTSAANVLTF. The CDR3 DNA sequence: TGTGCCAACACGAGCGCGGCCAACGTCCTGACTTTC.

J is TRBJ2-5 and V is TRBV10-3; 7 nucleotides agree with TRBD2. V gave up 2 bases and J gave up 5 bases; unmatched junction bases: 5. Germline V lookup: CDR1 ENHRY, CDR2 SYGVKD. The CDR3 runs 14 residues. CDR3 region: CAISERLAGETQYF. As DNA, the CDR3 is TGTGCCATCAGTGAGAGACTAGCAGGGGAGACCCAGTACTTC.